The 22 T cell receptor beta chains below were found in one sample sequenced in a study of T-cell memory formation after mild COVID-19. TCRdb re-called the 5' RACE reads with MiXCR, one entry per CDR3 protein. Here the sample spans about 500,000 distinct CDR3 sequences, around 21% being singletons. Sequencing used PBMCs or a T cell subset sorted from them (not recorded which). The source of these receptors is an adult woman who had mild COVID-19 (a few samples of this study predate the infection). Cell type and time point are not known.

This clonotype turned up a few times. The chain combines TRBV6-5 with TRBJ1-5, with D possibly TRBD1 on 5 matching bases. Trimming shortened V by 0 bases and J by 7 bases, and 19 bases separated the two germline ends. This CDR3 contains 17 residues. Germline-derived CDR1 and CDR2 are MNHEY and SVGAGI. CDR3 sequence: CASSYSGVLVGEQPQHF. The CDR3 bases are TGTGCCAGCAGTTACTCGGGGGTCTTAGTGGGGGAACAGCCCCAGCATTTT.

For this clonotype: At one boundary the junction diverges from the germline segment, which might be a read error. The chain carries TRBV7-9 and TRBJ2-4; D is perhaps TRBD1 or TRBD2 (6 bases each). CDR3 length equals 10 residues. From germline, CDR1 is SEHNR and CDR2 FQNEAQ (reference sequence). CDR3 protein: CASSPGVEGF. The CDR3 coding sequence is TGTGCCAGCAGCCCAGGGGTGGAGGGCTTC. Full variable domain (missing parts from reference TRBV7-9 and TRBJ2-4): DTGVSQNPRHKITKRGQNVTFRCDPISEHNRLYWYRQTLGQGPEFLTYFQNEAQLEKSRLLSDRFSAERPKGSFSTLEIQRTEQGDSAMYLCASSPGVEGFGAGTRLSVL.

This clonotype was counted between two and nine times. V and J are TRBV29-1 and TRBJ1-4; 10 bases map to TRBD1. The V gene end was trimmed by 3 bases and the J gene end by 6 bases; junction bases not matched to a gene: 4. This CDR3 spans 14 amino acids. From germline, CDR1 is SQVTM and CDR2 ANQGSEA. The CDR3 reads CSVDLGTGDEKLFF. The CDR3 DNA reads TGCAGCGTTGATTTAGGGACAGGGGATGAAAAACTGTTTTTT.

The V call is TRBV7-9, the J call TRBJ1-6; no firm D call. Germline values: CDR1 SEHNR, CDR2 FQNEAQ (reference sequence). Trimming cost V 1 base and J 0 bases, with 7 bases left between them. The CDR3 extends over 16 amino acids. The CDR3 nucleotides are TGTGCCAGCAGCTTAGGTCACAGCTCCTATAATTCACCCCTCCACTTT. This sequence encodes CASSLGHSSYNSPLHF.

This sequence joins TRBV15 and TRBJ2-5, with 8 nucleotides matching TRBD1. The length of the CDR3 is 15 residues. CDR1 is LNHNV and CDR2 is YYDKDF in the germline V gene (reference sequence). Losses at the gene ends were 1 base for V and 3 bases for J; bases not matched to a gene: 4. In nucleotides, the CDR3 is TGTGCCACCAGCAGAGTGACAGGGGTAAAAGAGACCCAGTACTTC. Translated: CATSRVTGVKETQYF.

The chain combines TRBV29-1 with TRBJ2-1; 13 nucleotides align to TRBD2. Looked up from germline, CDR1 is SQVTM and CDR2 is ANQGSEA. This CDR3 comprises 13 residues. Trimming cost V 4 bases and J 9 bases; bases outside gene matches: 3. This CDR3 is CSVGTSGRGEQFF. The DNA of the CDR3 is TGCAGCGTTGGGACTAGCGGGAGAGGTGAGCAGTTCTTC.

In its sample, this clonotype was seen a few times. The J gene is TRBJ2-6, the V gene TRBV5-1; 7 nucleotides align to TRBD1. This CDR3 spans 18 amino acids. Trimming removed 0 bases from V and 1 base from J; junction bases left unmatched: 7. Germline V gene data show CDR1 as SGHRS and CDR2 as YFSETQ. The CDR3 nucleotides are TGCGCCAGCAGCTTGGGACAGGGATCTCATTCTGGGGCCAACGTCCTGACTTTC. It specifies CASSLGQGSHSGANVLTF. Looking up the rest from reference TRBV5-1 and TRBJ2-6 gives the full variable domain: KAGVTQTPRYLIKTRGQQVTLSCSPISGHRSVSWYQQTPGQGLQFLFEYFSETQRNKGNFPGRFSGRQFSNSRSEMNVSTLELGDSALYLCASSLGQGSHSGANVLTFGAGSRLTVL.

The chain has TRBV24-1 and TRBJ2-5; D uncertain. The CDR3 is 15 residues long. Looked up from germline, CDR1 is KGHDR and CDR2 is SFDVKD. V was trimmed by 3 bases and J by 5 bases, leaving 15 bases between them. Here the CDR3 reads CATSDPRTRLETQYF. CDR3 in DNA: TGTGCCACCAGTGATCCCCGGACGCGGCTGGAGACCCAGTACTTC.

This chain joins TRBV13 and TRBJ2-3; 8 nucleotides match TRBD2. J lost 6 bases, V lost 3 bases, and 11 bases had no gene match. The CDR3 runs to 16 residues. Germline V gene sequence: CDR1 PRHDT, CDR2 FYEKMQ (reference sequence). CDR3 protein: CASSFGTKRGMDTQYF. DNA of the CDR3: TGTGCCAGCAGCTTTGGGACGAAGCGGGGGATGGATACGCAGTATTTT.

This chain joins TRBV28 and TRBJ2-7; D is unclear. Trimming pared 10 bases from V and 0 bases from J, leaving 10 bases between. Germline V gene lookup returns CDR1 MDHEN and CDR2 SYDVKM. This CDR3 has 12 amino acids. This CDR3 reads CATQLSSYEQYF. In DNA, the CDR3 is TGTGCCACACAGCTAAGCTCCTACGAGCAGTACTTC.

The chain couples TRBV7-9 to TRBJ2-7, with D hard to call. Trimming cost V 1 base and J 1 base, with 8 bases left between them. The CDR3 extends over 14 amino acids. The V gene's germline CDR1 is SEHNR and CDR2 FQNEAQ (reference sequence). The CDR3 DNA reads TGTGCCAGCAGCTTAGTCCATGAATCCTACGAGCAGTACTTC. Protein: CASSLVHESYEQYF.

The chain is built from TRBV5-1 and TRBJ1-1; no clear D gene. Per germline, CDR1 SGHRS and CDR2 YFSETQ. V was trimmed by 6 bases and J by 1 base, leaving 10 bases between them. The length of the CDR3 is 13 residues. The CDR3 nucleotides are TGCGCCAGCATTCAGCATCCGAACACTGAAGCTTTCTTT. Residues: CASIQHPNTEAFF.

The J gene is TRBJ1-2, the V gene TRBV29-1; D not resolved. Germline V gives CDR1 SQVTM, CDR2 ANQGSEA. V dropped 4 bases and J dropped 3 bases, with 12 bases sitting between them. This CDR3 comprises 13 residues. The CDR3 loop reads CSVADAWDYGYTF. The CDR3 DNA follows: TGCAGCGTTGCCGATGCCTGGGACTATGGCTACACCTTC.

This clonotype was observed many times. J is TRBJ2-7 and V is TRBV5-1, with TRBD1 as a possible D gene (5 bases). Germline CDR1 reads SGHRS; CDR2 reads YFSETQ. The CDR3 contains 13 residues. The V end was cut by 0 bases, the J end by 5 bases, with 9 bases between. DNA for the CDR3: TGCGCCAGCAGCTTGGCGCAGGGCCACGAGCAGTACTTC. Its translation: CASSLAQGHEQYF.

DNA for the CDR3: TGTGCCAGCAGTGCAGGGCCCAACAGACAGGGTCTTGTAGTAGACATTCAGTACTTC. Translated: CASSAGPNRQGLVVDIQYF. V is TRBV9 and J is TRBJ2-4, with 7 nucleotides matching TRBD1. There are 19 residues in the CDR3. Losses at the gene ends were 5 bases for V and 8 bases for J; bases not matched to a gene: 25. Germline CDR1 reads SGDLS; CDR2 reads YYNGEE.

The chain carries TRBV6-5 and TRBJ1-6; TRBD1 is a possible D gene (5 bases). V was cut by 3 bases and J by 10 bases, with 16 bases left in between. Germline V gives CDR1 MNHEY, CDR2 SVGAGI. The CDR3 covers 15 residues. The CDR3 loop is CASSYSGGGKSPLHF. CDR3 in DNA: TGTGCCAGCAGTTATTCCGGGGGTGGGAAATCACCCCTCCACTTT.

The chain employs TRBV12-3 or TRBV12-4 and TRBJ1-1, with D possibly TRBD1 on 5 matching bases. This CDR3 spans 15 amino acids. Between the trimmed V and J ends, which lost 5 bases and 4 bases, there was a span of 17 bases. The CDR3 coding sequence is TGTGCCAGCAGTCCCCCGAGCCGGGGGACCACTGAAGCTTTCTTT. Amino acids: CASSPPSRGTTEAFF.

This clonotype appeared a few times. V usage is TRBV29-1 and J usage is TRBJ2-7, with D perhaps given as TRBD1 or TRBD2 (5 bases each). CDR1 and CDR2 from the germline V gene are SQVTM and ANQGSEA. V lost 2 bases to trimming and J lost 4 bases, with 18 bases between them. The CDR3 sequence is 15 residues long. The CDR3 spells CSVETGLTPQYEQYF. In DNA form, the CDR3 reads TGCAGCGTTGAAACGGGGCTTACCCCCCAGTACGAGCAGTACTTC.

The chain carries TRBV7-8 and TRBJ2-5; a possible D gene is TRBD2 (6 bases). The length of the CDR3 is 15 residues. The V and J ends lost 5 bases and 7 bases respectively, with 20 bases between them. Germline CDR1 and CDR2: SGHVS and FQNEAQ. CDR3 residues: CASSEAGGSAGTQYF. Written as DNA, the CDR3 is TGTGCCAGCAGCGAAGCCGGGGGAAGCGCGGGGACCCAGTACTTC.

The chain uses TRBV7-2 and TRBJ2-1; the match to TRBD2 covers 11 bases. CDR3 length equals 16 residues. The germline CDR1 and CDR2 sequences are SGHTA and FQGNSA. V was clipped by 5 bases and J by 6 bases; unmatched bases: 9. The DNA of the CDR3 is TGTGCCAGCAGCCCCCAAGGGACTAGCGGCCTCAATGAGCAGTTCTTC. Its translation: CASSPQGTSGLNEQFF.

This chain connects TRBV27 to TRBJ1-4; D call uncertain. This CDR3 has 15 amino acids. In germline, CDR1 is MNHEY, CDR2 SMNVEV (reference sequence). V lost 5 bases and J lost 4, with 14 bases in between. CDR3 amino acids: CASSPRQDHNEKLFF. The DNA of the CDR3 is TGTGCCAGCAGTCCCCGCCAAGACCATAATGAAAAACTGTTTTTT.

The chain links TRBV20-1 to TRBJ2-5; tentative D call: TRBD2 (6 bases). CDR3 size: 15 residues. Germline V gives CDR1 DFQATT, CDR2 SNEGSKA (reference sequence). V lost 3 bases, J lost 1 base, and 15 bases lay in between. The CDR3 coding sequence is TGCAGTGCTAGTCTGGCGGGGCCCCTCCAAGAGACCCAGTACTTC. Translation gives CSASLAGPLQETQYF.